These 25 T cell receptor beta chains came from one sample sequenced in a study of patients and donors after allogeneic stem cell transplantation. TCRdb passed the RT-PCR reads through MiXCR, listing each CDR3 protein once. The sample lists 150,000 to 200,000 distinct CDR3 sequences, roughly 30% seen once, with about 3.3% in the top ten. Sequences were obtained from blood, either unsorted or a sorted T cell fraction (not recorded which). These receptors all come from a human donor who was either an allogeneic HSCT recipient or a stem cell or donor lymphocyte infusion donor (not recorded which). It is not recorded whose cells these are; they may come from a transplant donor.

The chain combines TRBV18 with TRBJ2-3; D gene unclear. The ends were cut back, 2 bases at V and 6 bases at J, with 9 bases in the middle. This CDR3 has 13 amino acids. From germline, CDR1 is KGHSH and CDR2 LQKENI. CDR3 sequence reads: CASSPFQLDTQYF. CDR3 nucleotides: TGTGCCAGCTCACCATTCCAGCTTGATACGCAGTATTTT.

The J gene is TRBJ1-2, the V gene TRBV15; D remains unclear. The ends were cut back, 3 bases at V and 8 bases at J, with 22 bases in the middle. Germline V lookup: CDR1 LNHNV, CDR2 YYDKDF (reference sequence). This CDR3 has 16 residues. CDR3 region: CATSSYDYFRGSGYTF. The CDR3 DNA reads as TGTGCCACCAGCAGTTACGACTACTTTCGGGGTAGCGGCTACACCTTC.

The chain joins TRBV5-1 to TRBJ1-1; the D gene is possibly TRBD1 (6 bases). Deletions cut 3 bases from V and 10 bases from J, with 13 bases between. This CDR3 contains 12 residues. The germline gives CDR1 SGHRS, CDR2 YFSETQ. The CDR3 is CASSSQGSGAFF. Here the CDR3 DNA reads TGCGCCAGCAGCTCCCAGGGGAGTGGAGCTTTCTTT. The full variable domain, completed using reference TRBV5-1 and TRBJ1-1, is KAGVTQTPRYLIKTRGQQVTLSCSPISGHRSVSWYQQTPGQGLQFLFEYFSETQRNKGNFPGRFSGRQFSNSRSEMNVSTLELGDSALYLCASSSQGSGAFFGQGTRLTVV.

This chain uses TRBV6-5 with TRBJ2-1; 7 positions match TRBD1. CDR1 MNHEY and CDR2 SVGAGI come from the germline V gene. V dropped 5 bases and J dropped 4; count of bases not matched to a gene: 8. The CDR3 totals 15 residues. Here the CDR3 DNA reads TGTGCCAGCAGTGTTGGGACAGCGCTTTACAATGAGCAGTTCTTC. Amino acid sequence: CASSVGTALYNEQFF.

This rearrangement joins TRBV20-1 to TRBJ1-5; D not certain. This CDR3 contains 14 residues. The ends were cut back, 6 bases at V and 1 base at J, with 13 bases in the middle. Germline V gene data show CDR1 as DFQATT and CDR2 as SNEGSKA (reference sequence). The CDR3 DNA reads TGCAGTGCCCCTGTGGGCGGAAGCAATCAGCCCCAGCATTTT. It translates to CSAPVGGSNQPQHF.

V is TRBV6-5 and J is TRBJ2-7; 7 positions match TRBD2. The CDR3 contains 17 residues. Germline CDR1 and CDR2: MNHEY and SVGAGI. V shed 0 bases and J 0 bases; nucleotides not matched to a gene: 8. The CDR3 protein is CASSYSFWGGSSYEQYF. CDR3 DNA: TGTGCCAGCAGTTACTCGTTCTGGGGGGGGAGCTCCTACGAGCAGTACTTC.

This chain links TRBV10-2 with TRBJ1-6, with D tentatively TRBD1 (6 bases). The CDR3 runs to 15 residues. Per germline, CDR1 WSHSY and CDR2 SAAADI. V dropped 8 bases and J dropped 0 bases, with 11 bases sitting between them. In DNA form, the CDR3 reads TGCGCCAGCGGTCAGGGGAGCTCCTATAATTCACCCCTCCACTTT. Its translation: CASGQGSSYNSPLHF.

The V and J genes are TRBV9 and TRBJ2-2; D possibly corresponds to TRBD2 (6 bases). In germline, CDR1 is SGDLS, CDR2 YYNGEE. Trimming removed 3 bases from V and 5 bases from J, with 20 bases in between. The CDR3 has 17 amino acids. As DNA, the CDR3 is TGTGCCAGCAGCGCTACCGAGAGTCTAGCGAGAACCGGGGAGCTGTTTTTT. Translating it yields CASSATESLARTGELFF.

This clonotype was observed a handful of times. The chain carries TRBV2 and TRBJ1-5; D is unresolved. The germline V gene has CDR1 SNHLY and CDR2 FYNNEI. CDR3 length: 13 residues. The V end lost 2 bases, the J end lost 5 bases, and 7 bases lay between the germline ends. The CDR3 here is CASSENRDQPQHF. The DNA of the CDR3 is TGTGCCAGCAGTGAAAATAGGGATCAGCCCCAGCATTTT.

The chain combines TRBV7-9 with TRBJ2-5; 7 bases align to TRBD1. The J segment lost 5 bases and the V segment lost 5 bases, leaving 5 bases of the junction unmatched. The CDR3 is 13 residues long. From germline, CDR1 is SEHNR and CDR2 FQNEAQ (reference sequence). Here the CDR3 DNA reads TGTGCCAGCAGCCGAGGGGGCCTGGAGACCCAGTACTTC. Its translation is CASSRGGLETQYF.

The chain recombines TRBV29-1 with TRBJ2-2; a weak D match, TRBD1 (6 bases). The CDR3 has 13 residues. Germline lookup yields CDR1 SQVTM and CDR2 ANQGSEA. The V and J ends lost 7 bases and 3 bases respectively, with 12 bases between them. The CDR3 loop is CSGRDIYTGELFF. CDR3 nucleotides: TGCAGCGGCCGGGACATTTACACCGGGGAGCTGTTTTTT.

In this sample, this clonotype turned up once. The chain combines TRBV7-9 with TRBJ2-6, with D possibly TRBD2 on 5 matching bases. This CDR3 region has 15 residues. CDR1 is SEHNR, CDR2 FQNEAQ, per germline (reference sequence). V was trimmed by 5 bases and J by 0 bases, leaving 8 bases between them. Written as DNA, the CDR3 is TGTGCCAGCAGCCACGACTACTCTGGGGCCAACGTCCTGACTTTC. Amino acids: CASSHDYSGANVLTF.

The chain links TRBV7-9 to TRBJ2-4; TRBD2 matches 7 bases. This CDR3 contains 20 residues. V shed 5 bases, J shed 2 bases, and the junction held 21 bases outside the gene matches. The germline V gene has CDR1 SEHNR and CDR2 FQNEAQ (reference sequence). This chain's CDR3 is CASSIDLLADGSGTKNIQYF. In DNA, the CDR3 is TGTGCCAGCAGCATAGATTTGCTAGCGGATGGGAGCGGGACCAAAAACATTCAGTACTTC.

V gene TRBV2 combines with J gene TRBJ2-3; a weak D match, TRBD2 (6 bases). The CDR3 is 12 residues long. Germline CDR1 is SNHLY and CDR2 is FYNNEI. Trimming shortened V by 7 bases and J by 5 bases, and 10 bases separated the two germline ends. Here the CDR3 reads CASIGAGDTQYF. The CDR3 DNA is TGTGCCAGCATAGGAGCGGGAGATACGCAGTATTTT.

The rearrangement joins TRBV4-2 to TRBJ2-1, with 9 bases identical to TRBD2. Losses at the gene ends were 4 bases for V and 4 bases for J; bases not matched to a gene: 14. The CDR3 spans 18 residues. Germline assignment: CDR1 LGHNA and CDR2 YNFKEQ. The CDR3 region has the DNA TGTGCCAGCAGCCCCCTCCATTTCCTAGCGGGGATTTACAATGAGCAGTTCTTC. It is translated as CASSPLHFLAGIYNEQFF.

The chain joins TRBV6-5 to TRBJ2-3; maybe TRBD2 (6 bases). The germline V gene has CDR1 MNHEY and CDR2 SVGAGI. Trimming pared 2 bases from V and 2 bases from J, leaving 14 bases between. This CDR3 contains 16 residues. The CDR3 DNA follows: TGTGCCAGCAGTTACGGGGGGAGTACCGCCACAGATACGCAGTATTTT. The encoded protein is CASSYGGSTATDTQYF.

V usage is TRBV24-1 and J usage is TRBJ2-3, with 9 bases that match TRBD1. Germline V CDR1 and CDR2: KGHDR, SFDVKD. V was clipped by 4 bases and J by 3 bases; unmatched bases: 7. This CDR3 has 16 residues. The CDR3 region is CATSERDRVGTDTQYF. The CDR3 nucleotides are TGTGCCACCAGTGAACGGGACAGGGTAGGAACAGATACGCAGTATTTT.

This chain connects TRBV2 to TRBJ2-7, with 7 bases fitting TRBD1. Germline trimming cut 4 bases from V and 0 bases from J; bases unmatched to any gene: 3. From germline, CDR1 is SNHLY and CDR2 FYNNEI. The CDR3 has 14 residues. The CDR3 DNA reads TGTGCCAGCAGTGGGGGACAGATCTCCTACGAGCAGTACTTC. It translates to CASSGGQISYEQYF.

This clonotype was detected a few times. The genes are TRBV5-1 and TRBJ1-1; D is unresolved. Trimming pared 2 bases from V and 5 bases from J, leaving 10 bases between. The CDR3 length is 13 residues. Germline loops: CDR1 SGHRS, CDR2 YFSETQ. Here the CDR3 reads CASSFASPTEAFF. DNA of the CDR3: TGCGCCAGCAGCTTCGCCAGCCCTACTGAAGCTTTCTTT. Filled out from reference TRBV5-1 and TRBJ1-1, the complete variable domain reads KAGVTQTPRYLIKTRGQQVTLSCSPISGHRSVSWYQQTPGQGLQFLFEYFSETQRNKGNFPGRFSGRQFSNSRSEMNVSTLELGDSALYLCASSFASPTEAFFGQGTRLTVV.

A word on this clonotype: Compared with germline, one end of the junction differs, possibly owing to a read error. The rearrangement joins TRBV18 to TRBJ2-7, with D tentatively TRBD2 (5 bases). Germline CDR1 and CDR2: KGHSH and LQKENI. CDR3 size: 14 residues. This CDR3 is CASSLTGSKYEQYF. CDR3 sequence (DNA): TGTGCTAGCTCACTTACGGGAAGTAAGTACGAGCAGTACTTC.

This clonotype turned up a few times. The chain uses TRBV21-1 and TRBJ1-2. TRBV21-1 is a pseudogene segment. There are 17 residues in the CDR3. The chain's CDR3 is CASRCLTADGPNYGYTF. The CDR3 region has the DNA TGTGCCAGCAGATGCCTCACAGCCGACGGGCCGAACTATGGCTACACCTTC.

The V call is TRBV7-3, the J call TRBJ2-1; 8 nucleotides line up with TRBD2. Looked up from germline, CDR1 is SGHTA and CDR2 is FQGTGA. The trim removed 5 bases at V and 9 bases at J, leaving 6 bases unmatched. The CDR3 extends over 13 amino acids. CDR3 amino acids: CASSPRLASEQFF. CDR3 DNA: TGTGCCAGCAGCCCGCGACTAGCGTCTGAGCAGTTCTTC.

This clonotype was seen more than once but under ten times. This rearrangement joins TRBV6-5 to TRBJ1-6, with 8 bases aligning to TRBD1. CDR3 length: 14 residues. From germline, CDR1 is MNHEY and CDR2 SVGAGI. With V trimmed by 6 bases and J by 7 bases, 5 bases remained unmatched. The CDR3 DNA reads TGTGCCAGCAGCTATGACAGGGGAAATTCACCCCTCCACTTT. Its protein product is CASSYDRGNSPLHF.

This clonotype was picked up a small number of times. The CDR3 protein is CASSYHGTEAFF. CDR3 nucleotide sequence: TGTGCCAGCAGTTACCACGGCACTGAAGCTTTCTTT. The chain combines TRBV11-2 with TRBJ1-1; D gene ambiguous. Trimming took off 6 bases at V and 4 bases at J, with 9 bases between the two ends. The CDR3 runs to 12 residues. Germline CDR1 and CDR2: SGHAT and FQNNGV.

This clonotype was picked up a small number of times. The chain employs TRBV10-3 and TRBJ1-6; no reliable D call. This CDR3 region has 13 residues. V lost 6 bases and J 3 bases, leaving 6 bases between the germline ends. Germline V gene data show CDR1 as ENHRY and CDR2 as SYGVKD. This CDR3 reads CAIRGDYNSPLHF. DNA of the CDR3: TGTGCCATCAGAGGAGACTATAATTCACCCCTCCACTTT.